This passage covers 26 T cell receptor beta chains from one sample sequenced in a study of T-cell memory formation after mild COVID-19. Each CDR3 protein is one row after TCRdb ran MiXCR on the 5' RACE reads. The repertoire holds around 340,000 distinct CDR3 sequences, with 10% to 15% as singletons. The sequenced sample consisted of PBMCs or a T cell subset sorted from them (not recorded which). The source of these receptors is a man aged 18 to 29 who had mild COVID-19 (a few samples of this study predate the infection). Cell type and time point are not known.

The chain carries TRBV12-3 or TRBV12-4 and TRBJ2-2; a possible D gene is TRBD2 (6 bases). CDR3 size: 15 residues. V lost 1 base and J lost 4, with 10 bases in between. The CDR3 loop reads CASSLGLVTTGELFF. CDR3 sequence (DNA): TGTGCCAGCAGTTTAGGACTAGTGACCACCGGGGAGCTGTTTTTT.

This clonotype has a handful of counts. The chain links TRBV5-1 to TRBJ2-3, with a possible D match to TRBD2 (6 bases). Germline V CDR1 and CDR2: SGHRS, YFSETQ. Between the trimmed V and J ends, which lost 5 bases and 0 bases, there was a span of 16 bases. This CDR3 spans 16 amino acids. CDR3 DNA: TGCGCCAGCAGACAACAGCCGGGAGTTAGCACAGATACGCAGTATTTT. It translates to CASRQQPGVSTDTQYF.

Only a few counts were recorded for this clonotype. The chain uses TRBV6-2 or TRBV6-3 and TRBJ2-6; 12 bases align to TRBD1. CDR1 is MNHEY and CDR2 is SVGEGT in the germline V gene. The CDR3 is made up of 20 amino acids. The V gene end was trimmed by 6 bases and the J gene end by 2 bases; junction bases not matched to a gene: 14. This chain's CDR3 is CASRPPKPGQGAPGANVLTF. In nucleotides, the CDR3 is TGTGCCAGCAGACCCCCTAAGCCGGGACAGGGGGCTCCTGGGGCCAACGTCCTGACTTTC.

This clonotype has a count of ten or more. The chain combines TRBV5-1 with TRBJ2-5; TRBD2 matches at 7 bases. The CDR3 is made up of 14 amino acids. V shed 7 bases, J shed 3 bases, and the junction held 9 bases outside the gene matches. Germline values: CDR1 SGHRS, CDR2 YFSETQ. CDR3 loop: CASATGTIKETQYF. The CDR3 bases are TGCGCCAGCGCCACCGGGACTATCAAAGAGACCCAGTACTTC.

The CDR3 region has the DNA TGTGCCAGCTCAATCCAGGACAGGGCCAAAGGCAATGAGCAGTTCTTC. It translates to CASSIQDRAKGNEQFF. V usage is TRBV18 and J usage is TRBJ2-1, with 8 positions matching TRBD1. V gave up 5 bases and J gave up 6 bases; unmatched junction bases: 12. There are 16 residues in the CDR3. Germline V gene lookup returns CDR1 KGHSH and CDR2 LQKENI.

The chain couples TRBV12-5 to TRBJ1-2; D not certain. V lost 9 bases and J lost 1, with 9 bases in between. Germline CDR1 reads LGHNT; CDR2 reads FRNRAP. The CDR3 extends over 12 amino acids. The CDR3 reads CASKGINYGYTF. CDR3 bases: TGTGCTAGCAAAGGAATTAACTATGGCTACACCTTC.

This clonotype occurred many times. The chain couples TRBV6-5 to TRBJ2-1; 7 nucleotides line up with TRBD2. V was clipped by 7 bases and J by 5 bases; unmatched bases: 8. Germline assignment: CDR1 MNHEY and CDR2 SVGAGI. The CDR3 sequence is 14 residues long. CDR3 nucleotides: TGTGCCAGCACTATATACGGGGGGAACAATGAGCAGTTCTTC. Residues: CASTIYGGNNEQFF.

This clonotype was counted a few times. The chain employs TRBV5-1 and TRBJ1-6; D is unresolved. Germline assignment: CDR1 SGHRS and CDR2 YFSETQ. The V end lost 3 bases, the J end lost 9 bases, and 28 bases lay between the germline ends. The CDR3 consists of 19 residues. Written as DNA, the CDR3 is TGCGCCAGCAGCTCCCGAGACGACCGGGAATTCACCCCCCCTTCACCCCTCCACTTT. Its translation is CASSSRDDREFTPPSPLHF.

The chain recombines TRBV12-3 or TRBV12-4 with TRBJ2-4; a weak D match, TRBD2 (6 bases). This CDR3 has 16 residues. The V end lost 1 base, the J end lost 1 base, and 11 bases lay between the germline ends. The CDR3 sequence is CASSLEGGVAKNIQYF. Here the CDR3 DNA reads TGTGCCAGCAGTTTAGAGGGCGGGGTCGCCAAAAACATTCAGTACTTC.

V is TRBV5-1 and J is TRBJ2-4, with TRBD2 matching 8 bases. Germline CDR1 and CDR2: SGHRS and YFSETQ. CDR3 length: 15 residues. After removal of 4 bases from V and 5 bases from J, the junction contained 8 bases not matched to a gene. The CDR3 DNA sequence: TGCGCCAGCAGCCTTATAGCGGGGCCCGAAAACATTCAGTACTTC. Its protein is CASSLIAGPENIQYF.

This clonotype was seen a few times. The rearrangement joins TRBV12-3 or TRBV12-4 to TRBJ2-7; either TRBD1 or TRBD2 may fit D (7 bases each). The CDR3 sequence is 15 residues long. The germline V and J ends were trimmed by 2 bases and 2 bases, with 13 bases remaining between them. CDR3 nucleotides: TGTGCCAGCAGTTTATCAGGGGGGGGGCCCTACGAGCAGTACGTC. Its translation: CASSLSGGGPYEQYV.

This clonotype has just a few counts. The V and J genes are TRBV20-1 and TRBJ1-4, with TRBD1 matching 9 bases. V was clipped by 3 bases and J by 7 bases; unmatched bases: 6. From germline, CDR1 is DFQATT and CDR2 SNEGSKA (reference sequence). The length of the CDR3 is 14 residues. This chain's CDR3 is CSARSQGASEKLFF. The CDR3 DNA follows: TGCAGTGCTAGGTCACAGGGGGCGTCTGAAAAACTGTTTTTT.

The chain recombines TRBV15 with TRBJ1-2; D gene ambiguous. Germline V lookup: CDR1 LNHNV, CDR2 YYDKDF (reference sequence). V was pared by 0 bases and J by 5 bases, with 7 bases between. The CDR3 is made up of 13 amino acids. The CDR3 protein is CATSRDGVYGYTF. In DNA form, the CDR3 reads TGTGCCACCAGCAGAGACGGGGTTTATGGCTACACCTTC.

This clonotype was counted only a few times. V is TRBV11-2 and J is TRBJ2-2, with D possibly being TRBD1 (6 bases). CDR1 is SGHAT and CDR2 is FQNNGV in the germline V gene. There are 14 residues in the CDR3. V dropped 5 bases and J dropped 5 bases, with 12 bases sitting between them. CDR3 region: CASSPSQGTGELFF. For the CDR3, the DNA is TGTGCCAGCAGCCCCTCACAGGGAACCGGGGAGCTGTTTTTT.

Only a few counts were recorded for this clonotype. The chain uses TRBV29-1 and TRBJ1-3; D gene ambiguous. The CDR3 covers 12 residues. The germline CDR1 and CDR2 sequences are SQVTM and ANQGSEA. V was cut by 6 bases and J by 0 bases, with 6 bases left in between. The CDR3 spells CSVGNSGNTIYF. For the CDR3, the DNA is TGCAGCGTGGGGAACTCTGGAAACACCATATATTTT.

V is TRBV4-1 and J is TRBJ2-3; 8 bases fit TRBD1. Unmatched junction bases numbered 7, after V lost 1 base and J lost 4 bases. Per the germline V gene, CDR1 is MGHRA and CDR2 is YSYEKL. The CDR3 runs to 16 residues. The CDR3 protein is CASSQAVTGAPDTQYF. The CDR3 bases are TGCGCCAGCAGCCAAGCGGTGACAGGGGCGCCAGATACGCAGTATTTT.

The chain combines TRBV27 with TRBJ2-3, with 10 bases matching TRBD2. The V gene end was trimmed by 4 bases and the J gene end by 7 bases; junction bases not matched to a gene: 14. CDR3 size: 17 residues. Germline V gene data show CDR1 as MNHEY and CDR2 as SMNVEV (reference sequence). The CDR3 spells CASSSLDPAGGPNTQYF. DNA for the CDR3: TGTGCCAGCAGTTCCCTCGACCCAGCGGGGGGGCCGAATACGCAGTATTTT.

The rearrangement joins TRBV12-3 or TRBV12-4 to TRBJ2-2, with 12 bases identical to TRBD2. After removal of 6 bases from V and 6 bases from J, the junction contained 5 bases not matched to a gene. There are 15 residues in the CDR3. CDR3 sequence: CASRTSGGPAGELFF. DNA for the CDR3: TGTGCCAGCAGGACTAGCGGGGGACCGGCCGGGGAGCTGTTTTTT.

This clonotype has a handful of counts. The rearrangement links TRBV20-1 to TRBJ1-2; the D is unclear. The CDR3 loop spans 15 amino acids. Trimming pared 6 bases from V and 3 bases from J, leaving 20 bases between. The germline gives CDR1 DFQATT, CDR2 SNEGSKA (reference sequence). DNA for the CDR3: TGCAGTGCCTCCCCGGTTAGGCCCCGCTACTATGGCTACACCTTC. Its protein is CSASPVRPRYYGYTF.

V gene TRBV10-3 combines with J gene TRBJ2-1, with 8 bases matching TRBD1. The CDR3 totals 16 residues. From germline, CDR1 is ENHRY and CDR2 SYGVKD. V lost 0 bases and J lost 3; bases outside the gene matches: 4. CDR3 region: CAISESGRGLYNEQFF. The DNA of the CDR3 is TGTGCCATCAGTGAGTCAGGCAGGGGGCTCTACAATGAGCAGTTCTTC.

This clonotype was picked up a small number of times. The chain links TRBV20-1 to TRBJ2-2; 8 nucleotides agree with TRBD2. The CDR3 has 17 amino acids. V dropped 0 bases and J dropped 0; count of bases not matched to a gene: 6. The germline V gene has CDR1 DFQATT and CDR2 SNEGSKA (reference sequence). The CDR3 DNA reads TGCAGTGCTAGAGACCGTAGCGGGGCGCCGAACACCGGGGAGCTGTTTTTT. Residues: CSARDRSGAPNTGELFF.

The sample holds a few counts of this clonotype. The chain links TRBV9 to TRBJ2-1; the D gene is possibly TRBD2 (6 bases). CDR1 is SGDLS and CDR2 is YYNGEE in the germline V gene. The CDR3 has 15 residues. V lost 2 bases to trimming and J lost 2 bases, with 11 bases between them. Written as DNA, the CDR3 is TGTGCCAGCAGCGTTCGCGGGGCACCCTACAATGAGCAGTTCTTC. Translation gives CASSVRGAPYNEQFF.

This clonotype was observed many times. The CDR3 DNA reads TGTGCCAGCAGAGAGAGCTCCTATAATTCACCCCTCCACTTT. It encodes CASRESSYNSPLHF. The chain has TRBV25-1 and TRBJ1-6; D uncertain. The CDR3 length is 14 residues. Germline CDR1 MGHDK, CDR2 SYGVNS. V was trimmed by 6 bases and J by 0 bases, leaving 6 bases between them.

The gene calls are TRBV28 and TRBJ1-5, with a possible D match to TRBD1 (6 bases). Germline V gives CDR1 MDHEN, CDR2 SYDVKM. CDR3 length equals 15 residues. V lost 6 bases, J lost 0 bases, and 12 bases lay in between. CDR3 coding DNA: TGTGCCAGCAGGAGAGGGGGGTATAGCAATCAGCCCCAGCATTTT. Its protein is CASRRGGYSNQPQHF.

V and J are TRBV12-3 or TRBV12-4 and TRBJ1-1; no firm D call. The CDR3 sequence is 11 residues long. V was trimmed by 3 bases and J by 10 bases, leaving 9 bases between them. The DNA for the CDR3 is TGTGCCAGCAGTTTCTACGGGATAGCTTTCTTT. This translates into CASSFYGIAFF.

This clonotype was seen more than once but under ten times. The CDR3, as DNA: TGTGCCAGCAGCTTGGGCGGCAACCCCTACGAGCAGTACGTC. It codes for CASSLGGNPYEQYV. The chain employs TRBV5-6 and TRBJ2-7, with D unresolved. Per the germline V gene, CDR1 is SGHDT and CDR2 is YYEEEE. The CDR3 runs 14 residues. The germline V and J ends were trimmed by 0 bases and 2 bases, with 9 bases remaining between them.